Below, 23 T cell receptor beta chains from the same sample are listed, as sequenced in a study of CXCR3-negative and CXCR3-positive naive CD8 T cells. UMI-labeled TRB cDNA libraries were prepared by 5' RACE. TCRdb re-called the 5' RACE reads and gives one entry per CDR3 protein, without DNA. Listed are 150,000 or so distinct CDR3 sequences; 0.29% falls within the top ten. Sequencing was performed on naive CXCR3- CD8+ T cells from blood. Subset defined: CD45RO-CCR7+CD27+CD95- naive CD8+ T cells lacking CXCR3 (TNR3-). All receptors come from a human donor in good health. Some clones in this sample may be carry-over from other donors' samples.

This chain links TRBV20-1 with TRBJ2-7. This CDR3 is 13 amino acids long. Germline V gene sequence: CDR1 DFQATT, CDR2 SNEGSKA (reference sequence). The CDR3 is CSASGQGPYEQYF.

CDR3 loop: CASSLDGTGGHEAFF. V gene TRBV5-1 combines with J gene TRBJ1-1; the D gene TCRdb calls, TRBD1, cannot be checked with no DNA. The CDR3 is made up of 15 amino acids. Germline CDR1 is SGHRS and CDR2 is YFSETQ.

The chain is built from TRBV25-1 and TRBJ2-1. The CDR3 has 14 amino acids. Germline V gene data show CDR1 as MGHDK and CDR2 as SYGVNS. CDR3 sequence reads: CASSEYLANNEQFF.

The chain couples TRBV12-5 to TRBJ2-3; checking the TCRdb D call of TRBD2 is not possible without DNA. Germline CDR1 and CDR2: LGHNT and FRNRAP. The CDR3 loop spans 13 amino acids. The CDR3 region is CASREGSTDTQYF.

This chain connects TRBV28 to TRBJ2-7; with no DNA, the TCRdb D assignment of TRBD2 cannot be verified. This CDR3 has 15 residues. The V gene's germline CDR1 is MDHEN and CDR2 SYDVKM. The CDR3 loop is CASSLAEGFSYEQYF.

The gene calls are TRBV2 and TRBJ2-3; the D call of TRBD2 rests on TCRdb alone, since no DNA is present to check it. This CDR3 has 16 amino acids. Looked up from germline, CDR1 is SNHLY and CDR2 is FYNNEI. CDR3 loop: CASSEPLAASTDTQYF.

The chain uses TRBV29-1 and TRBJ2-3; TCRdb selects TRBD2, and the lack of DNA leaves this call unchecked. This CDR3 has 15 residues. Germline CDR1 is SQVTM and CDR2 is ANQGSEA. CDR3 loop: CSVSLSSESTDTQYF.

The CDR3 sequence: CASSLRTSSYNEQFF. This chain connects TRBV12-3 or TRBV12-4 to TRBJ2-1; TCRdb names TRBD2, which stays unverified in the absence of DNA. The CDR3 is 15 amino acids.

Here the CDR3 reads CASSLPGDLSGANVLTF. The V and J genes are TRBV7-6 and TRBJ2-6; TCRdb's D gene call, TRBD1, goes unchecked for lack of DNA. This CDR3 region has 17 residues. CDR1 is SGHVS and CDR2 is FNYEAQ in the germline V gene.

The chain uses TRBV28 and TRBJ2-1. The CDR3 has 12 residues. The germline V gene has CDR1 MDHEN and CDR2 SYDVKM. The CDR3 reads CASSFLGLEQFF. The complete variable domain, with remaining parts taken from reference TRBV28 and TRBJ2-1, reads DVKVTQSSRYLVKRTGEKVFLECVQDMDHENMFWYRQDPGLGLRLIYFSYDVKMKEKGDIPEGYSVSREKKERFSLILESASTNQTSMYLCASSFLGLEQFFGPGTRLTVL.

The gene calls are TRBV7-6 and TRBJ2-7; the D gene TCRdb calls, TRBD1, cannot be checked with no DNA. The CDR3 extends over 15 amino acids. The germline CDR1 and CDR2 sequences are SGHVS and FNYEAQ. The CDR3 reads CASSPQGGPGDEQYF.

This chain links TRBV4-1 with TRBJ1-1. Germline-derived CDR1 and CDR2 are MGHRA and YSYEKL. The CDR3 is made up of 18 amino acids. The CDR3 loop is CASSQEEEGLGLDTEAFF.

This sequence joins TRBV7-6 and TRBJ2-7; TCRdb returns TRBD1, unconfirmable since there is no DNA. The CDR3 is 15 amino acids. Germline lookup yields CDR1 SGHVS and CDR2 FNYEAQ. CDR3 residues: CASSWSGTGDYEQYF.

This sequence joins TRBV7-9 and TRBJ1-2; TCRdb names TRBD1, which stays unverified in the absence of DNA. CDR3 size: 13 residues. Germline values: CDR1 SEHNR, CDR2 FQNEAQ (reference sequence). CDR3 in amino acids: CASSSGQNYGYTF.

The chain couples TRBV27 to TRBJ1-5; TCRdb indicates TRBD1, and absent DNA this call remains unverified. Germline V gives CDR1 MNHEY, CDR2 SMNVEV (reference sequence). The CDR3 totals 13 residues. Here the CDR3 reads CASSRTGYQPQHF.

The chain is built from TRBV7-2 and TRBJ2-2. The CDR3 is made up of 15 amino acids. The germline gives CDR1 SGHTA, CDR2 FQGNSA. CDR3 protein: CASSLVVRSTGELFF.

This chain uses TRBV29-1 with TRBJ2-7. Germline-derived CDR1 and CDR2 are SQVTM and ANQGSEA. The length of the CDR3 is 14 residues. CDR3: CSVEERGRAYEQYF.

V and J are TRBV29-1 and TRBJ2-7. Germline V gene sequence: CDR1 SQVTM, CDR2 ANQGSEA. This CDR3 is 12 amino acids long. CDR3 sequence reads: CSVDPERGEQYF.

V gene TRBV7-2 combines with J gene TRBJ2-2. Germline V gene data show CDR1 as SGHTA and CDR2 as FQGNSA. The CDR3 spans 14 residues. CDR3 loop: CASSPENRDGELFF.

This CDR3 is CASSSTGFRGDLSYEQYF. The gene calls are TRBV7-9 and TRBJ2-7; the TRBD1 assignment by TCRdb is unverifiable without DNA. The germline CDR1 and CDR2 sequences are SEHNR and FQNEAQ (reference sequence). CDR3 length: 18 amino acids.

The chain uses TRBV29-1 and TRBJ2-1; TCRdb's assignment of TRBD1 cannot be checked, as there is no DNA. Germline V gene lookup returns CDR1 SQVTM and CDR2 ANQGSEA. CDR3 length: 13 residues. CDR3 in amino acids: CSVEGQGSNEQFF.

The V and J genes are TRBV29-1 and TRBJ2-3; TCRdb's D gene call, TRBD1, goes unchecked for lack of DNA. CDR3 length: 16 amino acids. Germline CDR1 SQVTM, CDR2 ANQGSEA. CDR3 loop: CSVESSGHPSTDTQYF.

V usage is TRBV6-2 or TRBV6-3 and J usage is TRBJ2-2. This CDR3 has 14 amino acids. Germline V gene data show CDR1 as MNHEY and CDR2 as SVGEGT. The CDR3 here is CASSYRLNTGELFF.